This TCR beta chain was found in a study of T cells after posttransplantation cyclophosphamide. A marrow graft followed busulfan-fludarabine conditioning, with cyclophosphamide on days +3 and +4. Method: immunoSEQ multiplex PCR; TCRdb's copy keeps in-frame clones and lacks some. Of 35,000 to 50,000 clones listed, 90% are singletons. General study results and limits: Recipient CMV seropositivity and CMV reactivation strongly tracked TRB clonality. Skin or GI-infiltrating T cells shared few TRB sequences with blood. Donor-recipient repertoire similarity was low at 1-2 months, rising over year one.

As to this clone: The antigen is unknown.

This sequence originates from a male patient in his sixties who received an allogeneic stem cell transplant from a related donor and was CMV-positive. Some T cells may be the graft donor's. The sample in question was PBMCs, obtained 60 to 65 days after allogeneic stem cell transplant with posttransplant cyclophosphamide.

The CDR3 sequence: CASSPRVSDTEAFF. The CDR3 bases are TGTGCCAGCAGCCCTCGGGTTTCAGACACTGAAGCTTTCTTT. V is TRBV9 and J is TRBJ1-1; no clear D. The CDR3 spans 14 residues. Germline V gene lookup returns CDR1 SGDLS and CDR2 YYNGEE. Trimming left V 4 bases short and J 3 bases short, with 13 bases between.